Each of the 21 T cell receptor beta chains below was sequenced from the same sample in a study of identical twins. TCRdb passed the 5' RACE reads through MiXCR, listing each CDR3 protein once. Of hundreds of thousands of distinct CDR3 sequences listed, roughly an eighth were seen once; the top ten hold roughly 1.5%. The data also belong to a second study, concerning yellow fever vaccine responses in identical twins.

Specimen: PBMCs. These receptors were collected from a woman between 18 and 29 years old in good health.

The chain joins TRBV11-2 to TRBJ2-1; maybe TRBD1 (5 bases). V gave up 6 bases and J gave up 5 bases, with 23 bases separating them. Per germline, CDR1 SGHAT and CDR2 FQNNGV. The CDR3 sequence is 17 residues long. DNA for the CDR3: TGTGCCAGCAGGAACATAGCTCGACAGAGAGCCGACAATGAGCAGTTCTTC. This codes for CASRNIARQRADNEQFF.

This clonotype was detected only a few times. The chain has TRBV5-6 and TRBJ2-6, with 7 bases lining up with TRBD1. This CDR3 has 18 residues. The V gene's germline CDR1 is SGHDT and CDR2 YYEEEE. The V gene end was trimmed by 4 bases and the J gene end by 0 bases; junction bases not matched to a gene: 10. The CDR3 spells CASSIYRDSYSGANVLTF. The CDR3 region has the DNA TGTGCCAGCAGCATTTACCGGGACAGTTACTCTGGGGCCAACGTCCTGACTTTC.

This clonotype occurred a few times. V gene TRBV20-1 combines with J gene TRBJ2-1; 10 bases match TRBD2. V was pared by 3 bases and J by 0 bases, with 8 bases of the junction left unmatched. The CDR3 is 17 amino acids. Germline CDR1 is DFQATT and CDR2 is SNEGSKA (reference sequence). DNA for the CDR3: TGCAGTGCTAGCCCCACTAGCGGGGCAAGCTCCTACAATGAGCAGTTCTTC. Translated: CSASPTSGASSYNEQFF.

This clonotype turned up a few times. CDR3 nucleotide sequence: TGCAGCGTGGAACCCGACAGGGTGAATGAGCAGTTCTTC. Its translation: CSVEPDRVNEQFF. The V call is TRBV29-1, the J call TRBJ2-1; 7 bases match TRBD1. CDR3 size: 13 residues. The V and J ends lost 6 bases and 7 bases, in that order; junction bases with no gene match: 9. Germline assignment: CDR1 SQVTM and CDR2 ANQGSEA.

This clonotype was counted only a few times. The rearrangement uses TRBV5-1 and TRBJ1-6; 11 nucleotides line up with TRBD1. Germline V CDR1 and CDR2: SGHRS, YFSETQ. Trimming cost V 3 bases and J 7 bases; bases outside gene matches: 12. This CDR3 contains 18 residues. CDR3 nucleotide sequence: TGCGCCAGCAGCTCGGGACAGGGGGGTGGTTTGCAAAATTCACCCCTCCACTTT. Protein: CASSSGQGGGLQNSPLHF.

The CDR3 DNA is TGTGCTAGTGGTCTCGGCAGGGACCAAGAGACCCAGTACTTC. Encoded protein: CASGLGRDQETQYF. The rearrangement uses TRBV12-5 and TRBJ2-5; weak D call: TRBD1 (5 bases). Germline V gives CDR1 LGHNT, CDR2 FRNRAP. CDR3 length equals 14 residues. V lost 5 bases, J lost 0 bases, and 10 bases lay in between.

This clonotype was recorded many times. A read error may account for a junction end that differs from germline. V usage is TRBV5-1 and J usage is TRBJ1-1; D call uncertain. Germline CDR1 and CDR2: SGHRS and YFSETQ. The CDR3 is 15 residues long. This chain's CDR3 is CASSLARAMNTEAFF. CDR3 nucleotide sequence: TGTGCCAGCAGCTTAGCGCGGGCTATGAACACTGAAGCTTTCTTT. Supplemented by reference TRBV5-1 and TRBJ1-1, the full variable domain reads KAGVTQTPRYLIKTRGQQVTLSCSPISGHRSVSWYQQTPGQGLQFLFEYFSETQRNKGNFPGRFSGRQFSNSRSEMNVSTLELGDSALYLCASSLARAMNTEAFFGQGTRLTVV.

The rearrangement uses TRBV18 and TRBJ2-1; 13 bases are a match to TRBD2. The CDR3 is made up of 17 amino acids. The J segment lost 6 bases and the V segment lost 0 bases, leaving 5 bases of the junction unmatched. Germline V lookup: CDR1 KGHSH, CDR2 LQKENI. In DNA form, the CDR3 reads TGTGCCAGCTCACCACCCAGACTAGCGGGGGGACGCAATGAGCAGTTCTTC. This gives the protein CASSPPRLAGGRNEQFF.

CDR3 nucleotide sequence: TGCAGTGCTAGGAAGGGGGCGAGGAACACTGAAGCTTTCTTT. It specifies CSARKGARNTEAFF. This chain connects TRBV20-1 to TRBJ1-1; 7 bases agree with TRBD1. From germline, CDR1 is DFQATT and CDR2 SNEGSKA (reference sequence). The CDR3 spans 14 residues. V was clipped by 3 bases and J by 1 base; unmatched bases: 5.

There are a few counts of this clonotype. The gene calls are TRBV20-1 and TRBJ2-1; 9 bases align to TRBD2. CDR3 length equals 15 residues. Trimming removed 6 bases from V and 4 bases from J; junction bases left unmatched: 10. CDR1 and CDR2 from the germline V gene are DFQATT and SNEGSKA (reference sequence). CDR3: CSAIFLSGGYNEQFF. Here the CDR3 DNA reads TGCAGTGCGATCTTCCTTAGCGGGGGATACAATGAGCAGTTCTTC.

This clonotype was seen a handful of times. The V and J genes are TRBV7-6 and TRBJ2-7; D unresolved. This CDR3 comprises 14 residues. V lost 5 bases and J lost 3, with 14 bases in between. CDR1 and CDR2 from the germline V gene are SGHVS and FNYEAQ. The CDR3 here is CASSPFGEYYEQYF. CDR3 in DNA: TGTGCCAGCAGCCCTTTTGGGGAATACTACGAGCAGTACTTC. Full variable domain (remainder filled in from reference TRBV7-6 and TRBJ2-7): GAGVSQSPRYKVTKRGQDVALRCDPISGHVSLYWYRQALGQGPEFLTYFNYEAQQDKSGLPNDRFSAERPEGSISTLTIQRTEQRDSAMYRCASSPFGEYYEQYFGPGTRLTVT.

V gene TRBV15 combines with J gene TRBJ2-7; TRBD1 matches 9 bases. With 8 bases clipped from V and 4 bases from J, the junction kept 6 bases outside the gene matches. Germline V gene sequence: CDR1 LNHNV, CDR2 YYDKDF (reference sequence). CDR3 size: 13 residues. CDR3 amino acids: CATGRQGGYEQYF. CDR3 in DNA: TGTGCCACCGGGAGACAGGGGGGGTACGAGCAGTACTTC.

This sequence joins TRBV2 and TRBJ2-1; 8 bases fit TRBD1. V lost 4 bases, J lost 2 bases, and 4 bases stayed unmatched. Per germline, CDR1 SNHLY and CDR2 FYNNEI. This CDR3 has 15 residues. The CDR3 DNA reads TGTGCCAGCAGTGGGGACAGGACTACCTACAATGAGCAGTTCTTC. Its translation is CASSGDRTTYNEQFF.

The gene calls are TRBV20-1 and TRBJ2-1, with 8 nucleotides matching TRBD1. The CDR3 is 16 residues long. In germline, CDR1 is DFQATT, CDR2 SNEGSKA (reference sequence). J lost 4 bases, V lost 0 bases, and 8 bases had no gene match. This CDR3 is CSARDPGGGMYNEQFF. For the CDR3, the DNA is TGCAGTGCTAGAGACCCAGGGGGCGGGATGTACAATGAGCAGTTCTTC.

This clonotype has just a few counts. The gene calls are TRBV7-9 and TRBJ2-2, with D possibly matching TRBD2 (7 bases). With 2 bases removed from V and 6 bases from J, the gap between germline ends came to 13 bases. This CDR3 comprises 15 residues. Germline loops: CDR1 SEHNR, CDR2 FQNEAQ (reference sequence). In DNA, the CDR3 is TGTGCCAGCAGCTTAACGTCGGGGGGCCCCGGGGAGCTGTTTTTT. It encodes CASSLTSGGPGELFF.

This clonotype was seen at least ten times. This rearrangement joins TRBV24-1 to TRBJ2-1; D is possibly TRBD2 (6 bases). CDR1 is KGHDR and CDR2 is SFDVKD in the germline V gene. The germline V and J ends were trimmed by 10 bases and 7 bases, with 13 bases remaining between them. CDR3 length: 12 residues. The CDR3 region is CATGTSSNEQFF. The CDR3 DNA sequence: TGTGCCACTGGGACTTCTTCTAATGAGCAGTTCTTC.

This clonotype was detected ten times or more. The chain joins TRBV9 to TRBJ2-1; 10 positions match TRBD2. J gave up 4 bases and V 3 bases, and 4 bases lay outside the gene matches. The germline V gene encodes CDR1 SGDLS and CDR2 YYNGEE. This CDR3 is 15 amino acids long. CDR3 sequence: CASSAQRGGYNEQFF. The CDR3 DNA is TGTGCCAGCAGCGCCCAGCGGGGGGGTTACAATGAGCAGTTCTTC.

V is TRBV4-2 and J is TRBJ1-5, with unresolved D. The CDR3 contains 16 residues. The ends were cut back, 1 base at V and 5 bases at J, with 15 bases in the middle. Germline CDR1 reads LGHNA; CDR2 reads YNFKEQ. The CDR3, as DNA: TGTGCCAGCAGCCAAGGATCCGGGCCGAACGATCAGCCCCAGCATTTT. Residues: CASSQGSGPNDQPQHF.

There are a few counts of this clonotype. The chain has TRBV18 and TRBJ2-1; 9 positions match TRBD2. V shed 3 bases, J shed 7 bases, and the junction held 7 bases outside the gene matches. The CDR3 runs 15 residues. Germline loops: CDR1 KGHSH, CDR2 LQKENI. CDR3 amino acids: CASSPQGLAQNEQFF. The CDR3 DNA reads TGTGCCAGCTCACCCCAGGGACTAGCTCAAAATGAGCAGTTCTTC.

This sequence joins TRBV7-7 and TRBJ2-2; 7 bases are a match to TRBD2. Germline values: CDR1 SSHAT, CDR2 FNYEAQ (reference sequence). This CDR3 contains 12 residues. With V trimmed by 11 bases and J by 7 bases, 7 bases remained unmatched. For the CDR3, the DNA is TGTGCCTTTCCTGGCGGGGGCGGGGAGCTGTTTTTT. Protein product: CAFPGGGGELFF.

CDR3 region: CASSPRTSGTSYEQYF. The CDR3 DNA reads as TGTGCCAGCAGCCCCAGGACTAGCGGGACCTCCTACGAGCAGTACTTC. The rearrangement links TRBV3-1 to TRBJ2-7, with 12 positions matching TRBD2. V dropped 4 bases and J dropped 0; count of bases not matched to a gene: 4. CDR1 and CDR2 from the germline V gene are LGHDT and YNNKEL (reference sequence). The CDR3 loop spans 16 amino acids.